This TCR beta chain derives from a study of blood T cells in healthy people across ages. The authors ran a second PCR of about 7 to 11 cycles using a sample-barcoded 5' primer and a J-beta primer mix. Researchers report that a template-switch adaptor with 12 random nucleotides tagged each cDNA molecule. MiXCR was run by TCRdb on the 5' RACE reads, yielding one entry per CDR3 protein. The table includes 780,000 or so distinct CDR3 sequences, approximately 53% detected once. Each sample yielded at least 6 micrograms of PBMC total RNA. Regarding the study as a whole: Diversity of TCR beta per million T cells declined in a roughly linear way with age.

Trimming pared 3 bases from V and 11 bases from J, leaving 25 bases between. The CDR3 length is 16 residues. The germline CDR1 and CDR2 sequences are LGHDT and YNNKEL (reference sequence). For this clonotype: Its antigen remains unknown.

This chain links TRBV3-1 with TRBJ2-5; D possibly corresponds to TRBD1 (6 bases). Sample: blood. The receptor comes from a man between 40 and 49 years old in good health. The CDR3 sequence: CASSHLTGYAYNEQYF. DNA of the CDR3: TGTGCCAGCAGCCACCTAACAGGGTACGCGTACAATGAGCAGTACTTC.